This note documents a single TCR beta chain sequence. As yet, its antigen is unknown. Per the germline V gene, CDR1 is SQVTM and CDR2 is ANQGSEA. Between the trimmed V and J ends, which lost 2 bases and 6 bases, there was a span of 13 bases. The CDR3 totals 13 residues. TCRdb independently ran MiXCR on the reads; one entry per CDR3 protein. The sample lists roughly 190,000 distinct CDR3 sequences, 7.5% to 10% occurring once. The data were taken from a study of T cell repertoires in cytomegalovirus infection. Study background: Public TCR beta signatures marked donors with CMV infection and the matching HLA. Study-level points and caveats: Summed frequency of shared TCR beta families picked out CMV carriers who also had the relevant HLA. Dominating the ex vivo response were TCR beta clonotypes that were CMV-specific and HLA-C-restricted.

The sequencing sample was made of PBMCs. This sequence originates from a human donor in good health (CMV status not recorded). Some clones in this sample may be carry-over from other donors' samples. This chain uses TRBV29-1 with TRBJ1-2, with no clear D. The CDR3 region is CSVERAPNDGYTF. DNA for the CDR3: TGCAGCGTTGAACGTGCCCCCAATGATGGCTACACCTTC.